This passage covers 30 T cell receptor beta chains from one sample sequenced in a study of blood T cell repertoires in COVID-19. Generated by immunoSEQ multiplex PCR, the TCRdb table keeps only in-frame clones and is missing some. The sample lists around 160,000 clones, 85% seen once, with about 3% in the top ten. The specimen was peripheral blood. These TCRs come from a woman between 40 and 50 years old with active or convalescent COVID-19.

The chain joins TRBV4-1 to TRBJ1-1; D possibly corresponds to TRBD1 (6 bases). V was clipped by 6 bases and J by 1 base, with 15 bases between them. Germline CDR1 is MGHRA and CDR2 is YSYEKL. The CDR3 consists of 15 residues. The CDR3 sequence: CASRDWTAKNTEAFF. CDR3 DNA: TGCGCCAGCAGAGATTGGACAGCAAAGAACACTGAAGCTTTCTTT.

This clone has just one count. CDR3 region: CASSLWTGDTDTQYF. The CDR3 bases are TGTGCCAGCAGCTTGTGGACAGGGGACACAGATACGCAGTATTTT. The chain recombines TRBV5-6 with TRBJ2-3, with 9 bases identical to TRBD1. This CDR3 has 15 amino acids. Germline lookup yields CDR1 SGHDT and CDR2 YYEEEE. Losses at the gene ends were 1 base for V and 2 bases for J; bases not matched to a gene: 2.

This clone has only a few counts. The chain carries TRBV18 and TRBJ1-1; 7 bases are shared with TRBD1. The CDR3 length is 15 residues. Germline lookup yields CDR1 KGHSH and CDR2 LQKENI. The V and J ends lost 2 bases and 5 bases, in that order; junction bases with no gene match: 8. CDR3 coding DNA: TGTGCCAGCTCACCAAGTATGGCAGGGGGAACTGAAGCTTTCTTT. It specifies CASSPSMAGGTEAFF.

The chain combines TRBV7-2 with TRBJ2-3; the match to TRBD2 covers 7 bases. Germline values: CDR1 SGHTA, CDR2 FQGNSA. Trimming cost V 5 bases and J 0 bases; bases outside gene matches: 11. CDR3 size: 17 residues. Here the CDR3 DNA reads TGTGCCAGCAGCCTATGGGGGGGACCTCTTAGCACAGATACGCAGTATTTT. It specifies CASSLWGGPLSTDTQYF.

This clone appeared a single time. This chain links TRBV5-1 with TRBJ1-1; weak D call: TRBD1 (5 bases). CDR1 and CDR2 (germline): SGHRS, YFSETQ. Trimming cost V 0 bases and J 1 base, with 7 bases left between them. This CDR3 spans 14 amino acids. CDR3 residues: CASSLAGQNTEAFF. The CDR3 DNA sequence: TGCGCCAGCAGCTTGGCCGGACAGAACACTGAAGCTTTCTTT.

CDR3 sequence reads: CASSLIQSYGYTF. The CDR3 DNA reads as TGTGCCAGCAGTTTAATCCAGTCCTATGGCTACACCTTC. This chain uses TRBV28 with TRBJ1-2; D gene ambiguous. CDR1 is MDHEN, CDR2 SYDVKM, per germline. This CDR3 contains 13 residues. The V gene lost 2 bases and the J gene lost 4 bases, with 8 bases spanning the gap.

The chain links TRBV5-1 to TRBJ2-2; a possible D gene is TRBD2 (5 bases). The CDR3 extends over 15 amino acids. Trimming took 4 bases from V and 2 from J, leaving 12 bases between them. The germline V gene encodes CDR1 SGHRS and CDR2 YFSETQ. The CDR3 here is CASSGTGINTGELFF. CDR3 sequence (DNA): TGCGCCAGCAGCGGTACGGGGATAAACACCGGGGAGCTGTTTTTT.

This clone was observed once. CDR3 protein: CASSEQGSNQPQHF. In DNA, the CDR3 is TGTGCCAGCAGTGAACAGGGGAGCAATCAGCCCCAGCATTTT. The chain joins TRBV21-1 to TRBJ1-5; the DNA was not compared with TRBD1, the D call given in the table. TRBV21-1 is assigned pseudogene status. CDR3 length: 14 residues.

This rearrangement joins TRBV7-2 to TRBJ2-7; 9 bases match TRBD2. The CDR3 extends over 18 amino acids. Germline V CDR1 and CDR2: SGHTA, FQGNSA. The J segment lost 3 bases and the V segment lost 3 bases, leaving 15 bases of the junction unmatched. The DNA for the CDR3 is TGTGCCAGCAGCTTTCAGGCGGGGATTAGCGGGGGAAACTACGAGCAGTACTTC. It encodes CASSFQAGISGGNYEQYF. The variable domain in full, completed from reference TRBV7-2 and TRBJ2-7, reads GAGVSQSPSNKVTEKGKDVELRCDPISGHTALYWYRQSLGQGLEFLIYFQGNSAPDKSGLPSDRFSAERTGGSVSTLTIQRTQQEDSAVYLCASSFQAGISGGNYEQYFGPGTRLTVT.

This chain joins TRBV5-5 and TRBJ1-1, with a tentative D call TRBD1 (5 bases). CDR1 SGHKS and CDR2 YYEKEE come from the germline V gene (reference sequence). The CDR3 loop spans 16 amino acids. Deletions cut 2 bases from V and 0 bases from J, with 14 bases between. CDR3 amino acids: CASSFGGTFMNTEAFF. The CDR3 nucleotides are TGTGCCAGCAGCTTCGGAGGGACCTTCATGAACACTGAAGCTTTCTTT. Complete variable domain (other parts from reference TRBV5-5 and TRBJ1-1): DAGVTQSPTHLIKTRGQQVTLRCSPISGHKSVSWYQQVLGQGPQFIFQYYEKEERGRGNFPDRFSARQFPNYSSELNVNALLLGDSALYLCASSFGGTFMNTEAFFGQGTRLTVV.

This clone was counted only a few times. The V and J genes are TRBV6-5 and TRBJ1-5; D not certain. Trimming stripped 0 bases from V and 7 bases from J, with 7 bases between. This CDR3 is 13 amino acids long. Per the germline V gene, CDR1 is MNHEY and CDR2 is SVGAGI. CDR3 loop: CASSYSPVQPQHF. The CDR3 DNA reads TGTGCCAGCAGTTACTCCCCGGTCCAGCCCCAGCATTTT.

The chain couples TRBV1 to TRBJ1-2. TRBV1 is assigned pseudogene status. The CDR3 contains 12 residues. In nucleotides, the CDR3 is TGCACCAGCAGCCAAGATCGCTATGGCTACACCTTC. Its protein is CTSSQDRYGYTF.

The V call is TRBV4-3, the J call TRBJ2-3; 8 bases are shared with TRBD1. This CDR3 has 16 amino acids. Germline-derived CDR1 and CDR2 are LGHNA and YSLEER. The J segment lost 1 base and the V segment lost 1 base, leaving 4 bases of the junction unmatched. The CDR3 nucleotides read TGCGCCAGCAGCCAAGGGACAGGGAAGGGCACAGATACGCAGTATTTT. Protein: CASSQGTGKGTDTQYF.

This clone showed up just a few times. The chain joins TRBV6-5 to TRBJ1-5; no firm D call. Germline CDR1 is MNHEY and CDR2 is SVGAGI. V was shortened by 6 bases and J by 2 bases, with 11 bases between the two germline ends. The CDR3 loop spans 14 amino acids. The CDR3 coding sequence is TGTGCCAGCAGGGACTATATGGGCAATCAGCCCCAGCATTTT. It is translated as CASRDYMGNQPQHF.

CDR3: CASSQELSFGDKVYEQYF. The CDR3 bases are TGCGCCAGCAGCCAAGAACTTTCTTTTGGGGACAAGGTCTACGAGCAGTACTTC. This rearrangement joins TRBV4-1 to TRBJ2-7, with a tentative D call TRBD1 (6 bases). The CDR3 spans 18 residues. Trimming stripped 0 bases from V and 3 bases from J, with 21 bases between. Germline V gene sequence: CDR1 MGHRA, CDR2 YSYEKL.

This clone was observed once. This chain connects TRBV28 to TRBJ2-1, with 8 positions matching TRBD2. The CDR3 runs to 14 residues. Germline assignment: CDR1 MDHEN and CDR2 SYDVKM. Trimming cost V 4 bases and J 7 bases; bases outside gene matches: 6. The CDR3 protein is CASSSRGGRNEQFF. The CDR3 nucleotides are TGTGCCAGCAGTTCTCGGGGGGGCCGGAATGAGCAGTTCTTC.

The CDR3 coding sequence is TGTGCCAGCAGAAACAGGGGGCCCCAAGAGACCCAGTACTTC. It is translated as CASRNRGPQETQYF. The chain links TRBV27 to TRBJ2-5; 9 bases are a match to TRBD1. Germline CDR1 and CDR2: MNHEY and SMNVEV (reference sequence). The CDR3 extends over 14 amino acids. With 6 bases clipped from V and 1 base from J, the junction kept 3 bases outside the gene matches.

The chain couples TRBV19 to TRBJ1-4; no clear D gene. Germline CDR1 LNHDA, CDR2 SQIVND (reference sequence). The CDR3 is 15 amino acids. Trimming removed 5 bases at V and 8 bases at J, with 18 bases between. CDR3 sequence reads: CASSAIRAAGEKLFF. The DNA of the CDR3 is TGTGCCAGTAGTGCTATCCGTGCGGCTGGCGAAAAACTGTTTTTT.

The V and J genes are TRBV5-5 and TRBJ1-3, with 8 bases fitting TRBD1. Germline V gene sequence: CDR1 SGHKS, CDR2 YYEKEE (reference sequence). This CDR3 contains 17 residues. The V and J ends lost 4 bases and 7 bases, in that order; junction bases with no gene match: 16. The DNA for the CDR3 is TGTGCCAGCAGCCCCACAGGGGGACCTACTCTCGGGAACACCATATATTTT. Amino acids: CASSPTGGPTLGNTIYF.

The J gene is TRBJ2-1, the V gene TRBV7-2; TRBD2 might be the D (6 bases). The CDR3 has 15 amino acids. Germline loops: CDR1 SGHTA, CDR2 FQGNSA. V shed 4 bases and J shed 2 bases, with 12 bases lying between them. This CDR3 is CASSSLGGPYNEQFF. The CDR3 DNA is TGTGCCAGCAGCTCTCTCGGGGGTCCCTACAATGAGCAGTTCTTC.

V gene TRBV24-1 combines with J gene TRBJ2-5; TRBD2 is a possible D gene (6 bases). The CDR3 is made up of 15 amino acids. Germline V gene lookup returns CDR1 KGHDR and CDR2 SFDVKD. The V and J ends lost 6 bases and 3 bases respectively, with 16 bases between them. CDR3 bases: TGTGCCACCAGTCGGGGGAGAGAGTTTGAAGAGACCCAGTACTTC. This sequence encodes CATSRGREFEETQYF.

The V and J genes are TRBV19 and TRBJ1-5, with a weak D call TRBD1 (6 bases). Trimming removed 9 bases at V and 3 bases at J, with 12 bases between. CDR1 is LNHDA, CDR2 SQIVND, per germline (reference sequence). The CDR3 sequence is 13 residues long. CDR3 coding DNA: TGTGCCAGCCAGGACAGTTTCAATCAGCCCCAGCATTTT. It yields the protein CASQDSFNQPQHF.

The CDR3 coding sequence is TGCAGTGCTAGTAACCCAGCGTCCTACGAGCAGTACTTC. It encodes CSASNPASYEQYF. The genes are TRBV20-1 and TRBJ2-7; the D is unclear. Trimming removed 3 bases at V and 1 base at J, with 10 bases between. Germline V gene sequence: CDR1 DFQATT, CDR2 SNEGSKA (reference sequence). The CDR3 is 13 residues long.

This clone was detected a few times. J is TRBJ1-5 and V is TRBV27, with D uncertain. V dropped 5 bases and J dropped 4 bases, with 9 bases sitting between them. CDR1 MNHEY and CDR2 SMNVEV come from the germline V gene (reference sequence). The CDR3 has 13 amino acids. CDR3 sequence (DNA): TGTGCCAGCAGTACTTACTCTAATCAGCCCCAGCATTTT. Translated, it gives CASSTYSNQPQHF.

The chain links TRBV5-5 to TRBJ2-3; TRBD2 agrees at 7 bases. CDR1 SGHKS and CDR2 YYEKEE come from the germline V gene (reference sequence). V dropped 2 bases and J dropped 2; count of bases not matched to a gene: 8. The CDR3 sequence is 16 residues long. The CDR3 reads CASSFIGSGSTDTQYF. The CDR3 DNA follows: TGTGCCAGCAGCTTTATTGGTAGCGGGTCCACAGATACGCAGTATTTT.

The rearrangement joins TRBV28 to TRBJ1-3; D is ambiguous. The CDR3 sequence is 12 residues long. Germline CDR1 reads MDHEN; CDR2 reads SYDVKM. The V and J ends lost 5 bases and 5 bases respectively, with 7 bases between them. The CDR3 DNA follows: TGTGCCAGCAGTCCACAGAGAAACACCATATATTTT. Translating gives CASSPQRNTIYF.

The chain couples TRBV4-3 to TRBJ2-7, with 7 positions matching TRBD1. Trimming took 0 bases from V and 7 from J; bases not matched to a gene: 6. The CDR3 length is 14 residues. Germline loops: CDR1 LGHNA, CDR2 YSLEER. The CDR3: CASSQEGDSDEQYF. The CDR3 DNA reads TGCGCCAGCAGCCAAGAGGGGGACAGTGATGAGCAGTACTTC.

The chain recombines TRBV7-9 with TRBJ1-5; the match to TRBD1 covers 8 bases. Germline loops: CDR1 SEHNR, CDR2 FQNEAQ (reference sequence). The CDR3 has 19 residues. Trimming cost V 1 base and J 5 bases; bases outside gene matches: 16. This chain's CDR3 is CASSLVKGGQGAFYQPQHF. The CDR3 nucleotides read TGTGCCAGCAGCTTAGTGAAAGGGGGGCAGGGGGCGTTTTATCAGCCCCAGCATTTT. Drawing the rest from reference TRBV7-9 and TRBJ1-5, the complete variable domain is DTGVSQNPRHKITKRGQNVTFRCDPISEHNRLYWYRQTLGQGPEFLTYFQNEAQLEKSRLLSDRFSAERPKGSFSTLEIQRTEQGDSAMYLCASSLVKGGQGAFYQPQHFGDGTRLSIL.

This sequence joins TRBV11-2 and TRBJ1-4, with 8 bases matching TRBD1. The CDR3 spans 15 residues. V shed 5 bases and J 5 bases; nucleotides not matched to a gene: 7. The germline gives CDR1 SGHAT, CDR2 FQNNGV. The CDR3 DNA reads as TGTGCCAGCAGCACAAGGACAGGGTCGAATGAAAAACTGTTTTTT. Translated, it gives CASSTRTGSNEKLFF.

This rearrangement joins TRBV15 to TRBJ1-1; 8 bases line up with TRBD1. Trimming cost V 6 bases and J 7 bases; bases outside gene matches: 7. Germline CDR1 is LNHNV and CDR2 is YYDKDF (reference sequence). This CDR3 contains 13 residues. CDR3 in DNA: TGTGCCACCAGGCTGACAGGGGCTGGTGAAGCTTTCTTT. Its protein is CATRLTGAGEAFF.